The 22 T cell receptor beta chains reported below all come from one sample, sequenced in a study of T cells in Graves' hyperthyroidism and ophthalmopathy (dated by TCRdb to about 2019). Library prep was done by multiplex PCR. The sequencing machine was an Illumina HiSeq 2000. The TCR beta CDR3 regions were amplified from RNA transcripts. For the first round of RT-PCR on the TCR CDR3, the HTBI primer set was used together with the Qiagen OneStep RT-PCR kit. TCRdb trimmed public reads at Q25 via fastp, called clones via MiXCR and kept in-frame beta chains. Rows are combined by CDR3 protein, so each entry shows the most common genes and DNA. This sample has about 480,000 distinct CDR3 sequences in its table, and about 15% of those were observed once. The ten biggest clones cover 17% of the sample. The sequencing sample was made of blood. The receptors were sampled from a woman aged 18-35 years with Graves' hyperthyroidism.

This clonotype was detected a few times. The chain recombines TRBV20-1 with TRBJ1-1; 8 bases are shared with TRBD1. The V gene's germline CDR1 is DFQATT and CDR2 SNEGSKA (reference sequence). The CDR3 is 14 residues long. J gave up 0 bases and V 5 bases, and 5 bases lay outside the gene matches. The CDR3: CSAPRTGMNTEAFF. CDR3 DNA sequence: TGCAGTGCTCCTAGGACAGGGATGAACACTGAAGCTTTCTTT.

CDR3 in amino acids: CASSYIWGGEDEAFF. CDR3 nucleotides: TGTGCCAGCAGTTACATATGGGGGGGCGAGGATGAAGCTTTCTTT. V is TRBV6-5 and J is TRBJ1-1, with TRBD1 as a possible D gene (6 bases). The V gene's germline CDR1 is MNHEY and CDR2 SVGAGI. CDR3 size: 15 residues. V lost 2 bases, J lost 7 bases, and 17 bases lay in between.

The chain is built from TRBV7-8 and TRBJ2-7; D remains unclear. The CDR3 loop spans 12 amino acids. Germline CDR1 SGHVS, CDR2 FQNEAQ. V lost 4 bases, J lost 3 bases, and 7 bases lay in between. The CDR3: CASSSTIYEQYF. The CDR3 DNA reads as TGTGCCAGCAGCTCGACCATCTACGAGCAGTACTTC.

On this clonotype itself: A much larger clonotype is one base distant, so this may be a read error. V is TRBV19 and J is TRBJ1-2; 10 bases are shared with TRBD1. Germline V gene lookup returns CDR1 LNHDA and CDR2 SQIVND (reference sequence). The V gene end was trimmed by 7 bases and the J gene end by 4 bases; junction bases not matched to a gene: 9. The CDR3 consists of 15 residues. In DNA, the CDR3 is TGTGCCAGTACCCTCGACAGGGGGCGGATCTATGGCTACACCTTC. Its translation is CASTLDRGRIYGYTF.

In its sample, this clonotype was seen many times. This chain uses TRBV19 with TRBJ2-3; 11 bases match TRBD2. CDR1 and CDR2 (germline): LNHDA, SQIVND (reference sequence). With V trimmed by 1 base and J by 3 bases, 9 bases remained unmatched. The CDR3 is 18 residues long. CDR3 sequence: CASSIVALAGGGTDTQYF. DNA for the CDR3: TGTGCCAGTAGTATAGTGGCGCTAGCGGGAGGTGGAACAGATACGCAGTATTTT. The full variable domain, rest sourced from reference TRBV19 and TRBJ2-3, is DGGITQSPKYLFRKEGQNVTLSCEQNLNHDAMYWYRQDPGQGLRLIYYSQIVNDFQKGDIAEGYSVSREKKESFPLTVTSAQKNPTAFYLCASSIVALAGGGTDTQYFGPGTRLTVL.

This clonotype has a single count. The chain recombines TRBV2 with TRBJ1-1; no clear D gene. The germline V gene encodes CDR1 SNHLY and CDR2 FYNNEI. The V end was cut by 4 bases, the J end by 4 bases, with 16 bases between. This CDR3 contains 15 residues. As DNA, the CDR3 is TGTGCCAGCAGTGCTTTTTTGGCTTCGGGCACTGAAGCTTTCTTT. Protein product: CASSAFLASGTEAFF.

This clonotype has at least ten counts. The chain carries TRBV11-3 and TRBJ2-7, with D maybe TRBD2 (6 bases). V dropped 5 bases and J dropped 6 bases, with 23 bases sitting between them. CDR1 is SGHNT and CDR2 is YENEEA in the germline V gene. This CDR3 spans 16 amino acids. This CDR3 reads CASSIRRDSTPLEQYF. CDR3 nucleotide sequence: TGTGCCAGCAGCATACGCCGGGACTCGACCCCTCTCGAGCAGTACTTC. Complete variable domain (other parts from reference TRBV11-3 and TRBJ2-7): EAGVVQSPRYKIIEKKQPVAFWCNPISGHNTLYWYLQNLGQGPELLIRYENEEAVDDSQLPKDRFSAERLKGVDSTLKIQPAELGDSAVYLCASSIRRDSTPLEQYFGPGTRLTVT.

The table lists this clonotype with many counts. The genes are TRBV3-1 and TRBJ1-6, with 8 positions matching TRBD1. CDR3 length equals 17 residues. The V gene end was trimmed by 1 base and the J gene end by 7 bases; junction bases not matched to a gene: 9. The V gene's germline CDR1 is LGHDT and CDR2 YNNKEL (reference sequence). The CDR3 reads CASSQGASGQANSPLHF. In nucleotides, the CDR3 is TGTGCCAGCAGCCAAGGGGCATCGGGACAGGCAAATTCACCCCTCCACTTT.

This clonotype has only a few counts. The J gene is TRBJ2-7, the V gene TRBV7-9; 11 bases line up with TRBD2. V dropped 4 bases and J dropped 1; count of bases not matched to a gene: 6. The CDR3 is 16 amino acids. Germline V gene lookup returns CDR1 SEHNR and CDR2 FQNEAQ (reference sequence). The CDR3 protein is CASSSDPSGRSYEQYV. The CDR3 DNA is TGTGCCAGCAGCTCAGATCCTAGCGGGAGGTCCTACGAGCAGTACGTC.

In the case of this clonotype: Possible read error: a much larger clone is one base away. This chain uses TRBV30 with TRBJ2-7, with TRBD1 matching over 7 bases. This CDR3 comprises 14 residues. The V gene's germline CDR1 is GTSNPN and CDR2 SVGIG (reference sequence). The CDR3 region has the DNA TGTGCCTGGAACAGGGGCTTGACTTCATACGAGCAGTGCTTC. Translating it yields CAWNRGLTSYEQCF.

Ten or more counts support this clonotype. V and J are TRBV11-3 and TRBJ2-1; possibly TRBD1 for D (5 bases). V lost 5 bases and J lost 2, with 13 bases in between. Germline-derived CDR1 and CDR2 are SGHNT and YENEEA. This CDR3 contains 15 residues. The CDR3 region has the DNA TGTGCCAGCAGCCCCCGGACACGAGCCTACAATGAGCAGTTCTTC. Protein sequence: CASSPRTRAYNEQFF.

A few counts support this clonotype. The chain links TRBV5-6 to TRBJ1-1; D remains unclear. Germline lookup yields CDR1 SGHDT and CDR2 YYEEEE. The ends were cut back, 1 base at V and 4 bases at J, with 11 bases in the middle. The CDR3 has 14 residues. The CDR3 nucleotides read TGTGCCAGCAGCTTGTGGGCCACGACCACTGAAGCTTTCTTT. Translation: CASSLWATTTEAFF.

The CDR3, as DNA: TGCAGCGTTGTGGGGGGGAGGGACAGGGTGGACGAGCAGTACTTC. Protein sequence: CSVVGGRDRVDEQYF. V usage is TRBV29-1 and J usage is TRBJ2-7; 9 bases are shared with TRBD1. The CDR3 spans 15 residues. The germline gives CDR1 SQVTM, CDR2 ANQGSEA. V dropped 4 bases and J dropped 5; count of bases not matched to a gene: 12.

This clonotype was seen at least ten times. The chain joins TRBV11-2 to TRBJ1-1, with D unclear. Trimming took off 5 bases at V and 1 base at J, with 8 bases between the two ends. This CDR3 is 13 amino acids long. Per germline, CDR1 SGHAT and CDR2 FQNNGV. The CDR3 loop is CASSNQQNTEAFF. CDR3 sequence (DNA): TGTGCCAGCAGCAATCAGCAGAACACTGAAGCTTTCTTT.

In its sample, this clonotype was seen a few times. V gene TRBV27 combines with J gene TRBJ1-5, with D perhaps TRBD1 (6 bases). The CDR3 has 15 amino acids. Germline V CDR1 and CDR2: MNHEY, SMNVEV (reference sequence). V lost 3 bases, J lost 6 bases, and 15 bases lay in between. The CDR3 reads CASSFGGASGQPQHF. The CDR3, as DNA: TGTGCCAGCAGTTTCGGGGGGGCGAGCGGTCAGCCCCAGCATTTT.

This clonotype has more than one count but fewer than ten. The gene calls are TRBV7-3 and TRBJ2-3; 8 bases map to TRBD2. V lost 4 bases, J lost 1 base, and 7 bases stayed unmatched. Germline V gene sequence: CDR1 SGHTA, CDR2 FQGTGA. This CDR3 spans 16 amino acids. The CDR3 protein is CASSSAGTSGTDTQYF. The CDR3 coding sequence is TGTGCCAGCAGCTCGGCCGGGACTAGTGGCACAGATACGCAGTATTTT.

In this sample, this clonotype turned up a few times. The V and J genes are TRBV3-1 and TRBJ2-3; a possible D gene is TRBD1 (6 bases). The germline V gene encodes CDR1 LGHDT and CDR2 YNNKEL (reference sequence). The CDR3 runs to 16 residues. Trimming removed 3 bases from V and 1 base from J, with 14 bases in between. This CDR3 is CASSHHGPGGTDTQYF. The CDR3 region has the DNA TGTGCCAGCAGCCATCACGGTCCAGGGGGCACAGATACGCAGTATTTT.

This clonotype occurred many times. The V and J genes are TRBV9 and TRBJ1-2; D ambiguous. The CDR3 totals 14 residues. V dropped 0 bases and J dropped 3 bases, with 9 bases sitting between them. The germline V gene encodes CDR1 SGDLS and CDR2 YYNGEE. CDR3 DNA sequence: TGTGCCAGCAGCGTAGAGGCGAGAGACTATGGCTACACCTTC. Translated: CASSVEARDYGYTF.

This clonotype has at least ten counts. The rearrangement uses TRBV11-2 and TRBJ2-1; 9 bases fit TRBD2. The CDR3 covers 15 residues. In germline, CDR1 is SGHAT, CDR2 FQNNGV. Trimming at V came to 4 bases and at J to 10 bases, leaving 11 bases not matched to a gene. The CDR3 DNA reads TGTGCCAGCAGCTCCTTAGCGGGAGCTAACGGGGAGCAGTTCTTC. This translates into CASSSLAGANGEQFF.

As regards this clonotype: Possible read error: a much larger clone is one base away. The genes are TRBV25-1 and TRBJ2-7; 8 bases agree with TRBD1. The CDR3 runs to 15 residues. J was trimmed by 4 bases and V by 2 bases; bases with no gene match: 7. CDR1 MGHDK and CDR2 SYGVNS come from the germline V gene. The CDR3 DNA reads TGTGCCAGCAGTGAACGGACAGGGACCCCTTACGAGCAGTACTTC. Amino acid sequence: CASSERTGTPYEQYF.

This clonotype was counted ten times or more. The rearrangement joins TRBV12-3 or TRBV12-4 to TRBJ2-3; 10 bases map to TRBD2. After removal of 6 bases from V and 14 bases from J, the junction contained 17 bases not matched to a gene. This CDR3 is built from 15 residues. For the CDR3, the DNA is TGTGCCAGCAGCCCTGTCCGTACTAGCGGGATAACGTTGTATTTT. Protein product: CASSPVRTSGITLYF.

The chain employs TRBV7-2 and TRBJ1-2; D is uncertain. Germline V gene lookup returns CDR1 SGHTA and CDR2 FQGNSA. V was shortened by 3 bases and J by 9 bases, with 11 bases between the two germline ends. The CDR3 is made up of 12 amino acids. Here the CDR3 reads CASSFQKDSYTF. Here the CDR3 DNA reads TGTGCCAGCAGCTTTCAAAAGGATAGCTACACCTTC.